Listed here is a single T cell receptor (beta chain). The data belong to a study of blood T cell repertoires in COVID-19. Overall study: Researchers got acute and convalescent COVID-19 samples from the United States, Italy and Spain. PBMCs, B-cell-depleted T cells, or T cells provided the cDNA or gDNA that made up the material.

CDR3 length: 15 amino acids. In the original analysis: It was from reference gene primer amplification that nucleated cell counts were estimated. Data came from immunoSEQ multiplex PCR; TCRdb stores just in-frame clones and leaves some out. V and J calls and clone size are those listed in that table; D and trimming were worked out from the DNA. The sample has over 250,000 clones, approximately 90% seen once. The gene calls are TRBV12-1 and TRBJ1-4; the D segment call TRBD1 is taken from the table without a DNA check. TRBV12-1 is an annotated pseudogene. The sample consisted of peripheral blood. This clonotype was obtained from a man aged 55 to 70 who had recovered from COVID-19. The CDR3 sequence: CASSPGQGGHEKLFF. The CDR3 DNA reads as TGTGCCAGCAGCCCCGGACAGGGGGGGCATGAAAAACTGTTTTTT.